The T cell receptor beta chain described here comes from a study of OX40 agonist ivuxolimab in advanced cancers. Method: immunoSEQ multiplex PCR; TCRdb's copy keeps in-frame clones and lacks some. The data contain roughly 86,000 clones, about 86% of them seen just once; the ten biggest clones take up under 2.5%. Germline CDR1 and CDR2: LGHNA and YNFKEQ. This CDR3 region has 15 residues. The V end lost 0 bases, the J end lost 1 base, and 7 bases lay between the germline ends. The TCR comes from an adult with an advanced solid tumor such as melanoma, head and neck, liver or kidney cancer. The sample in question was CD4+ or CD8+ T cells sorted from blood, obtained in a trial of the OX40 agonist ivuxolimab. This chain joins TRBV4-2 and TRBJ1-3, with a weak D call TRBD1 (5 bases). CDR3 in amino acids: CASSQEGDSGNTIYF. Here the CDR3 DNA reads TGTGCCAGCAGCCAAGAGGGGGATTCTGGAAACACCATATATTTT.